The 9 T cell receptor beta chains reported below all come from one sample, sequenced in a study of Tregs in tolerant kidney transplant recipients. TCRdb's copy holds only in-frame clones and misses some; the assay was immunoSEQ multiplex PCR. This listing includes about 23,000 clones. Mixed chimerism was transient after nonmyeloablative marrow transplants from related graft donors. The sample here was CD4+ T cells from blood (PBMCs), taken 6 months after the transplant. The receptors here all came from a human patient who received a combined kidney and bone marrow transplant. T cells may partly derive from the graft donor.

CDR3 bases read: TGTGCCACGCGGCGACAGGGGGCGAACACTGAA. It codes for CATRRQGANTE. The entire CDR3 protein reads CATRRQGANTEAFF. This chain connects TRBV10-3 to TRBJ1-1; TRBD1 agrees at 10 bases. The read ends 3 residues shy of where the CDR3 ends; the end is completed using the germline J gene. This CDR3 spans 14 amino acids. Germline loops: CDR1 ENHRY, CDR2 SYGVKD. V shed 10 bases and J 1 base; nucleotides not matched to a gene: 6.

A remark on this clone: The DNA ends 3 residues before the CDR3 does, and the rest of the CDR3 is filled in from the germline J gene. The J gene is TRBJ2-7, the V gene TRBV19, with 8 bases identical to TRBD2. The length of the CDR3 is 13 residues. V lost 10 bases, J lost 3 bases, and 8 bases stayed unmatched. Germline V gives CDR1 LNHDA, CDR2 SQIVND (reference sequence). The CDR3 here is CATKKGLGYEQYF. The part of the CDR3 DNA that was read is TGTGCCACCAAAAAGGGACTAGGCTACGAG. The complete variable domain, with remaining parts taken from reference TRBV19 and TRBJ2-7, reads DGGITQSPKYLFRKEGQNVTLSCEQNLNHDAMYWYRQDPGQGLRLIYYSQIVNDFQKGDIAEGYSVSREKKESFPLTVTSAQKNPTAFYLCATKKGLGYEQYFGPGTRLTVT.

Turning to this clone: The read halts 3 residues ahead of the CDR3 end, with the missing end drawn from the germline J gene. The J gene is TRBJ2-1, the V gene TRBV9, with TRBD2 identical over 10 bases. The V segment lost 7 bases and the J segment 3 bases; nucleotides outside the gene matches: 4. The length of the CDR3 is 14 residues. CDR1 SGDLS and CDR2 YYNGEE come from the germline V gene. The sequenced part of the CDR3 DNA is TGTGCCAGCGGCAGCGGGAGGGGCTACAATGAG. Protein: CASGSGRGYNE. From start to end, the CDR3 is CASGSGRGYNEQFF.

Turning to this clone: Read data end 3 residues before the CDR3 end; the end is taken from the germline J gene. This sequence joins TRBV19 and TRBJ2-5; TRBD2 matches 10 bases. The CDR3 spans 13 residues. Trimming at V came to 6 bases and at J to 2 bases, leaving 0 bases not matched to a gene. Germline V gene sequence: CDR1 LNHDA, CDR2 SQIVND (reference sequence). This CDR3 reads CASRTSGQETQYF. The part of the CDR3 DNA that was read is TGTGCCAGTAGGACTAGCGGGCAAGAGACC.

In regard to this clone: Sequencing ends 3 residues short of the CDR3 end; the germline J gene provides the rest. The chain carries TRBV7-2 and TRBJ2-1; TRBD2 matches 7 bases. This CDR3 region has 14 residues. Trimming took 4 bases from V and 5 from J; bases not matched to a gene: 5. CDR1 is SGHTA, CDR2 FQGNSA, per germline. This CDR3 reads CASSSIGGNNEQFF. The covered CDR3 bases are TGTGCCAGCAGCTCGATCGGGGGGAACAATGAG.

Details on this clone: The CDR3 is cut off 3 residues early in the read; its end comes from the germline J gene. The chain couples TRBV18 to TRBJ2-5; 7 nucleotides line up with TRBD2. This CDR3 contains 15 residues. V trimming: 5 bases; J trimming: 5 bases; junction bases outside the gene matches: 11. Germline lookup yields CDR1 KGHSH and CDR2 LQKENI. The sequenced part of the CDR3 DNA is TGTGCCAGCTCAGCAGTGACTAGCCTAGGGGAGACC. It is translated as CASSAVTSLGET. The full CDR3 protein reads CASSAVTSLGETQYF. Full variable domain (remainder filled in from reference TRBV18 and TRBJ2-5): NAGVMQNPRHLVRRRGQEARLRCSPMKGHSHVYWYRQLPEEGLKFMVYLQKENIIDESGMPKERFSAEFPKEGPSILRIQQVVRGDSAAYFCASSAVTSLGETQYFGPGTRLLVL.

In regard to this clone: The read terminates 3 residues ahead of where the CDR3 ends, so the germline J gene completes it. The J gene is TRBJ2-5, the V gene TRBV5-1, with D unclear. The germline V gene has CDR1 SGHRS and CDR2 YFSETQ. V gave up 0 bases and J gave up 7 bases, with 13 bases separating them. The CDR3 has 14 residues. The covered CDR3 bases are TGCGCCAGCAGCTTGGCCGGTTTTGCGTCGACC. Translating gives CASSLAGFAST. The entire CDR3 sequence reads CASSLAGFASTQYF.

Turning to this clone: Sequencing ends 3 residues short of the CDR3 end; the germline J gene provides the rest. J is TRBJ2-3 and V is TRBV18; no clear D. Germline V lookup: CDR1 KGHSH, CDR2 LQKENI. The V gene lost 3 bases and the J gene lost 2 bases, with 9 bases spanning the gap. The CDR3 runs 14 residues. The sequenced CDR3 bases are TGTGCCAGCTCACCCTCGTCTTACACAGATACG. This gives the protein CASSPSSYTDT. The CDR3 as a whole reads CASSPSSYTDTQYF.

On this clone: The read finishes 3 residues shy of the CDR3 end, and the germline J gene is used to complete it. The V call is TRBV4-1, the J call TRBJ1-5; TRBD1 might be the D (6 bases). CDR1 and CDR2 from the germline V gene are MGHRA and YSYEKL. The CDR3 runs 16 residues. V was clipped by 3 bases and J by 7 bases, with 19 bases between them. The sequenced part of the CDR3 DNA is TGCGCCAGCAGCCAGACAGGCAGTCAAGTATTGCAGCCC. Amino acid sequence: CASSQTGSQVLQP. The entire CDR3 is CASSQTGSQVLQPQHF.